A single sample is the source of the 7 T cell receptor beta chains below, sequenced in a study of CD8+ T cells in alopecia areata. Investigators isolated RNA and reverse transcribed it into cDNA to act as the sequencing template. Sequencing used immunoSEQ multiplex PCR; TCRdb keeps in-frame clones, though not all of them. Among around 210,000 clones listed, 64% were seen once. Described treatment: oral pan-JAK inhibitor, 5-10 mg twice daily. Specimen: CD4+ T cells sorted from blood, collected at week 4, from a patient treated with tofacitinib. These receptors were collected from a human donor with alopecia areata.

CDR3 DNA: TGCAGCGTTGAGGTGGGATTGAGGAACACTGAAGCTTTCTTT. Encoded protein: CSVEVGLRNTEAFF. The chain links TRBV29-1 to TRBJ1-1; D gene uncertain. The germline gives CDR1 SQVTM, CDR2 ANQGSEA. Trimming removed 3 bases from V and 1 base from J, with 12 bases in between. CDR3 size: 14 residues.

The J gene is TRBJ1-4, the V gene TRBV5-6; D call uncertain. The V end lost 4 bases, the J end lost 8 bases, and 9 bases lay between the germline ends. CDR3 length: 12 residues. Germline lookup yields CDR1 SGHDT and CDR2 YYEEEE. The CDR3 protein is CASSAREEKLFF. The CDR3 DNA follows: TGTGCCAGCAGCGCCCGGGAAGAAAAACTGTTTTTT.

This chain uses TRBV29-1 with TRBJ1-1, with a weak D call TRBD1 (5 bases). The V and J ends lost 0 bases and 5 bases respectively, with 10 bases between them. This CDR3 has 13 residues. Germline lookup yields CDR1 SQVTM and CDR2 ANQGSEA. Here the CDR3 DNA reads TGCAGCGTTGAAGAGGGGGGAGGGACTGAAGCTTTCTTT. Amino acid sequence: CSVEEGGGTEAFF.

The rearrangement uses TRBV5-1 and TRBJ1-3; 7 bases map to TRBD1. The CDR3 is 15 residues long. Germline CDR1 is SGHRS and CDR2 is YFSETQ. V lost 0 bases, J lost 2 bases, and 2 bases stayed unmatched. The CDR3 protein is CASSLEGATGNTIYF. The DNA for the CDR3 is TGCGCCAGCAGCTTGGAGGGGGCAACTGGAAACACCATATATTTT.

This clone was seen a few times. This chain joins TRBV7-2 and TRBJ2-1; TRBD2 agrees at 7 bases. V lost 4 bases to trimming and J lost 4 bases; unmatched junction nucleotides: 10. CDR1 is SGHTA, CDR2 FQGNSA, per germline. The CDR3 covers 16 residues. The CDR3 bases are TGTGCCAGCAGCTATCAGGCGGGGGATACATACAATGAGCAGTTCTTC. Its translation: CASSYQAGDTYNEQFF.

The chain joins TRBV19 to TRBJ1-5; D unclear. The CDR3 length is 16 residues. V lost 6 bases to trimming and J lost 2 bases, with 17 bases between them. Per germline, CDR1 LNHDA and CDR2 SQIVND (reference sequence). DNA for the CDR3: TGTGCCAGTAGCGCCCCTCGGAGGGAAGGCAATCAGCCCCAGCATTTT. Protein product: CASSAPRREGNQPQHF.

V is TRBV7-8 and J is TRBJ1-1; 7 bases map to TRBD1. The trim removed 6 bases at V and 1 base at J, leaving 11 bases unmatched. Germline V lookup: CDR1 SGHVS, CDR2 FQNEAQ. The CDR3 covers 16 residues. The CDR3 spells CASSLQTGAANTEAFF. CDR3 nucleotides: TGTGCCAGCAGTCTACAAACAGGGGCGGCGAACACTGAAGCTTTCTTT.